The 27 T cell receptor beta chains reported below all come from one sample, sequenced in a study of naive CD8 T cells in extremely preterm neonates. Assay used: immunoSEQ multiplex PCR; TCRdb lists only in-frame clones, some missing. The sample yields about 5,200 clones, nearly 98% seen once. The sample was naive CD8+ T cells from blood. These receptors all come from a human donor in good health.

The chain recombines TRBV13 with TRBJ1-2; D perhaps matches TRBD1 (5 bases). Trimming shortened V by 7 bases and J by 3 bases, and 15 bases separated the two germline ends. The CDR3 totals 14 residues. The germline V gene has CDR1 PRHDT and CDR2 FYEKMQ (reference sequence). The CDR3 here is CASNEFRGDYGYTF. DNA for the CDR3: TGTGCCAGCAATGAGTTTAGGGGCGACTATGGCTACACCTTC.

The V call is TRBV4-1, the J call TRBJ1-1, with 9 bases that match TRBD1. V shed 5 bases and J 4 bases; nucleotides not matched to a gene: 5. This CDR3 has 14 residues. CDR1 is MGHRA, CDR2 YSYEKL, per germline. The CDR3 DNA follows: TGCGCCAGCAGCTACCGGGACAGGGTCACTGAAGCTTTCTTT. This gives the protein CASSYRDRVTEAFF.

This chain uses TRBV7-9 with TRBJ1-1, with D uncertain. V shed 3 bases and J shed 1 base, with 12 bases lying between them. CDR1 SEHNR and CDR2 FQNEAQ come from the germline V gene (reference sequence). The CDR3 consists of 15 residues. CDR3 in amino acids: CASSFSWAPNTEAFF. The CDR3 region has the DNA TGTGCCAGCAGCTTTTCCTGGGCCCCGAACACTGAAGCTTTCTTT.

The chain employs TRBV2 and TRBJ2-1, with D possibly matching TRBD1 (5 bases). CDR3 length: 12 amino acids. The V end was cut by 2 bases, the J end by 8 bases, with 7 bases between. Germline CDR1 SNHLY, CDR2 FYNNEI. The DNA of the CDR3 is TGTGCCAGCAGTGAAAGGGGCCATGAGCAGTTCTTC. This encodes CASSERGHEQFF.

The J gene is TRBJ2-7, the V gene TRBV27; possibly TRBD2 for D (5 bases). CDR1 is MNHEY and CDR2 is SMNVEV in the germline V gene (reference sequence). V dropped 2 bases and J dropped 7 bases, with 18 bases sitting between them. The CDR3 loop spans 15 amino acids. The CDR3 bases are TGTGCCAGCAGTTTAAGAGGGATCCCCGGAGAGGAGCAGTACGTC. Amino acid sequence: CASSLRGIPGEEQYV.

As DNA, the CDR3 is TGTGCCAGTACTATGGGACAGGGGGCGTCTGAAGCTTTCTTT. Amino acids: CASTMGQGASEAFF. The rearrangement joins TRBV19 to TRBJ1-1; 12 bases align to TRBD1. This CDR3 comprises 14 residues. V lost 7 bases and J lost 6; bases outside the gene matches: 6. Germline values: CDR1 LNHDA, CDR2 SQIVND (reference sequence). Looking up the rest from reference TRBV19 and TRBJ1-1 gives the full variable domain: DGGITQSPKYLFRKEGQNVTLSCEQNLNHDAMYWYRQDPGQGLRLIYYSQIVNDFQKGDIAEGYSVSREKKESFPLTVTSAQKNPTAFYLCASTMGQGASEAFFGQGTRLTVV.

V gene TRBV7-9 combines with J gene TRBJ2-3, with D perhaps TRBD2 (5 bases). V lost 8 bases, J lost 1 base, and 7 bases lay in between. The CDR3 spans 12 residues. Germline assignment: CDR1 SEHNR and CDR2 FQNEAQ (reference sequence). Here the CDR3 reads CASDGGTDTQYF. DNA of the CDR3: TGTGCCAGCGACGGGGGCACAGATACGCAGTATTTT.

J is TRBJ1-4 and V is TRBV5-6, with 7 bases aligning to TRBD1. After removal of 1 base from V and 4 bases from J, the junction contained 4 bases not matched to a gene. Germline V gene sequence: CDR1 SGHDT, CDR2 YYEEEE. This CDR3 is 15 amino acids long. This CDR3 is CASSLLGQNNEKLFF. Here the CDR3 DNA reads TGTGCCAGCAGCTTGTTGGGACAGAATAATGAAAAACTGTTTTTT.

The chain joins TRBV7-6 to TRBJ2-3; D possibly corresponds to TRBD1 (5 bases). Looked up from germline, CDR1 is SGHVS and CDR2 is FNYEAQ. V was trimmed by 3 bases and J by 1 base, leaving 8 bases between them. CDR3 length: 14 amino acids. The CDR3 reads CASSFMGRTDTQYF. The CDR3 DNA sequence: TGTGCCAGCAGCTTCATGGGGCGCACAGATACGCAGTATTTT.

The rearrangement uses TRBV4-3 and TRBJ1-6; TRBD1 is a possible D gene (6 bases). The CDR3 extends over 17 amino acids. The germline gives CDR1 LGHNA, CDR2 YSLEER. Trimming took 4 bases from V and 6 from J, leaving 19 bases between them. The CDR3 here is CASSPLPAGALNSPLHF. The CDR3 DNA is TGCGCCAGCAGCCCGCTCCCGGCGGGGGCGCTTAATTCACCCCTCCACTTT.

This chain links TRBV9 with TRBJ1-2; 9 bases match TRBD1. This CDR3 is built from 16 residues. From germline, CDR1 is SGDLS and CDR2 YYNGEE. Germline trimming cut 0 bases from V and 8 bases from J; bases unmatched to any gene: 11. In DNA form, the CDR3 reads TGTGCCAGCAGCGTAGCCCGGGACAGGGAGATTTGGGGCTACACCTTC. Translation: CASSVARDREIWGYTF.

CDR3 in DNA: TGCGCCAGCAGTGATTCAGGGTCGGGCTACACCTTC. Residues: CASSDSGSGYTF. This chain uses TRBV23-1 with TRBJ1-2, with D possibly being TRBD1 (5 bases). TRBV23-1 is flagged as an ORF with uncertain function. Trimming took off 5 bases at V and 8 bases at J, with 12 bases between the two ends. The CDR3 runs to 12 residues.

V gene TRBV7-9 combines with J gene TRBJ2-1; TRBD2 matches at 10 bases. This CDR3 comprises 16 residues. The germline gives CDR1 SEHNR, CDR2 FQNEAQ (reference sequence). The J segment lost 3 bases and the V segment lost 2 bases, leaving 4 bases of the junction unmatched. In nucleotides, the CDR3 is TGTGCCAGCAGCTTATCTAGCGGGGGAATCTACAATGAGCAGTTCTTC. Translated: CASSLSSGGIYNEQFF. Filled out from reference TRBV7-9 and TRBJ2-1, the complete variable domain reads DTGVSQNPRHKITKRGQNVTFRCDPISEHNRLYWYRQTLGQGPEFLTYFQNEAQLEKSRLLSDRFSAERPKGSFSTLEIQRTEQGDSAMYLCASSLSSGGIYNEQFFGPGTRLTVL.

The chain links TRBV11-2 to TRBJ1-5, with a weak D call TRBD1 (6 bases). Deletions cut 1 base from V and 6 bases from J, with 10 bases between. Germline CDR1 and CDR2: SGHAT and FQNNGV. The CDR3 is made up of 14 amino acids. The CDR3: CASSLVPGVQPQHF. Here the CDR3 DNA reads TGTGCCAGCAGCTTAGTGCCAGGGGTTCAGCCCCAGCATTTT.

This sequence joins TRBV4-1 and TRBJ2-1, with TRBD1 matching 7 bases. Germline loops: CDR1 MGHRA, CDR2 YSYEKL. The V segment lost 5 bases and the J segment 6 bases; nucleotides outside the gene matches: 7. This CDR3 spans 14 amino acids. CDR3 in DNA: TGCGCCAGCAGCGGCCAGGGGGAAAGCAATGAGCAGTTCTTC. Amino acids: CASSGQGESNEQFF.

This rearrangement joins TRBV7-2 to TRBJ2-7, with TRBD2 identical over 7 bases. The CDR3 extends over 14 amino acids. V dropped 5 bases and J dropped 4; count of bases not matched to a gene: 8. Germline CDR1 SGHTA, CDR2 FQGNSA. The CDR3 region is CASSISVGGYEQYV. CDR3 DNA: TGTGCCAGCAGCATTTCGGTGGGGGGGTACGAGCAGTACGTC.

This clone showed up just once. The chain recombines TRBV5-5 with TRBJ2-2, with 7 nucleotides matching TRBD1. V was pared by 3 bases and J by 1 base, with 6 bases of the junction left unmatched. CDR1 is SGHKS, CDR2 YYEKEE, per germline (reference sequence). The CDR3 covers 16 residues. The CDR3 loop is CASSSGTAKNTGELFF. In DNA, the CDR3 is TGTGCCAGCAGCTCGGGGACAGCAAAGAACACCGGGGAGCTGTTTTTT.

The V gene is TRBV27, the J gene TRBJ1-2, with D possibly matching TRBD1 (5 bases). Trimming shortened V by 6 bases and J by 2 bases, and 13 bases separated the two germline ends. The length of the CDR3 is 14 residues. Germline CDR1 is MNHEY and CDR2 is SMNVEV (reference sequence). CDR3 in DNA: TGTGCCAGCAGACTCTTGACAGAGAACTATGGCTACACCTTC. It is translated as CASRLLTENYGYTF.

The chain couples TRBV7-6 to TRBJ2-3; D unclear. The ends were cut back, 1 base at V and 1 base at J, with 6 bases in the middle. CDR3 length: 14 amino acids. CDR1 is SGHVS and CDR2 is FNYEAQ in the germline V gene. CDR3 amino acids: CASSLDRGTDTQYF. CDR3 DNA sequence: TGTGCCAGCAGCTTAGATCGTGGCACAGATACGCAGTATTTT.

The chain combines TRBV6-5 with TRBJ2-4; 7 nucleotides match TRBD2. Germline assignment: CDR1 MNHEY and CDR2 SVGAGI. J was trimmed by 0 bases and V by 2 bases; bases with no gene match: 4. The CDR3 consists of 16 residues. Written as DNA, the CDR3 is TGTGCCAGCAGTTACGGGGGAGGGCTAGCCAAAAACATTCAGTACTTC. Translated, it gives CASSYGGGLAKNIQYF.

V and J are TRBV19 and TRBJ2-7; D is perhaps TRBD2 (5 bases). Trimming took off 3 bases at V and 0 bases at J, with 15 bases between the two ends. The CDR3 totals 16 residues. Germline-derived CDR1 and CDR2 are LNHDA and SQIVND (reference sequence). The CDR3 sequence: CASSIGGEHDSYEQYF. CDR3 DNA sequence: TGTGCCAGTAGTATCGGAGGTGAACACGACTCCTACGAGCAGTACTTC.

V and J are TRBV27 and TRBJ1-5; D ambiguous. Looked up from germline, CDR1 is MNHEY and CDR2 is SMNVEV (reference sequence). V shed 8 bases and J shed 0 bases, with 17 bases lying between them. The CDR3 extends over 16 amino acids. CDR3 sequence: CASAETPPYSNQPQHF. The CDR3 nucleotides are TGTGCCAGCGCCGAAACACCCCCTTATAGCAATCAGCCCCAGCATTTT.

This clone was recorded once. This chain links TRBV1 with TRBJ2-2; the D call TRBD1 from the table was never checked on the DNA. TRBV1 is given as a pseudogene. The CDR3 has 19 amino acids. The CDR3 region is CTSSQALQNRGPNTGELFF. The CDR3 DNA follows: TGCACCAGCAGCCAAGCCCTACAGAACAGGGGACCGAACACCGGGGAGCTGTTTTTT.

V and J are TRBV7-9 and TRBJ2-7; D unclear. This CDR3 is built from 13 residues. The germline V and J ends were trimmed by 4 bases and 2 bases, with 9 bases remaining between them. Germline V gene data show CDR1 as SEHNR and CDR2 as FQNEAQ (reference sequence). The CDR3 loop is CASSSPAAYEQYF. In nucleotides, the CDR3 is TGTGCCAGCAGCTCACCTGCAGCCTACGAGCAGTACTTC.

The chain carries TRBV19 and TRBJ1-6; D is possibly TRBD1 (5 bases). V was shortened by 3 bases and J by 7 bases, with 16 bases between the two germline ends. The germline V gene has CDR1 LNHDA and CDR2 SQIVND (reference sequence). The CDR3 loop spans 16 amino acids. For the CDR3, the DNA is TGTGCCAGTAGTATTCTCGGGGGAGGTATAAATTCACCCCTCCACTTT. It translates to CASSILGGGINSPLHF.

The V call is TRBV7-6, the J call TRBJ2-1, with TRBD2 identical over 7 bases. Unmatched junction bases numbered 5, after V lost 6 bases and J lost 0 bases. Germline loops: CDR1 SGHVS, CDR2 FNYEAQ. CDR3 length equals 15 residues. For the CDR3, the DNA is TGTGCCAGCAGTTTCGGGGGGACCTCCTACAATGAGCAGTTCTTC. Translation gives CASSFGGTSYNEQFF.

The CDR3 sequence is CASSGDSGAYNEQFF. Here the CDR3 DNA reads TGTGCCAGCAGCGGTGATAGCGGGGCGTACAATGAGCAGTTCTTC. The chain carries TRBV9 and TRBJ2-1; TRBD2 aligns across 8 bases. CDR3 length: 15 amino acids. Germline CDR1 reads SGDLS; CDR2 reads YYNGEE. J lost 4 bases, V lost 3 bases, and 6 bases had no gene match.